These 4 T cell receptor beta chains share one sample of origin, sequenced in a study of CD8 T cells in Susac syndrome (dated by TCRdb to about 2019). Library creation used the immunoSEQ multiplex PCR assay. RNA was extracted with the RNeasy kit and 0.5 to 1 ug was reverse transcribed using random hexamers. The public reads were quality trimmed at Q25 with fastp and then assembled into clones with MiXCR by TCRdb, keeping productive beta chains. Rows merge per CDR3 protein into single entries with the most common DNA and genes. The sample records roughly 120,000 distinct CDR3 sequences, about 92% of which are singletons. Of the sample, over 0.3% falls within the top ten clones. Sequenced material: CD8+ T cells from PBMCs. The receptors here all came from a human donor with multiple sclerosis.

The chain has TRBV5-6 and TRBJ1-5; D remains unclear. V was pared by 2 bases and J by 7 bases, with 25 bases between. CDR1 and CDR2 from the germline V gene are SGHDT and YYEEEE. The CDR3 contains 18 residues. The CDR3 region has the DNA TGTGCCAGCAGCTTTTGGGTCAGCTCTCACGCGATCAACCAGCCCCAGCATTTT. It is translated as CASSFWVSSHAINQPQHF.

This clonotype was counted a single time. The genes are TRBV9 and TRBJ2-1, with D perhaps TRBD2 (5 bases). Between the trimmed V and J ends, which lost 3 bases and 1 base, there was a span of 5 bases. This CDR3 is built from 13 residues. Germline V lookup: CDR1 SGDLS, CDR2 YYNGEE. The CDR3, as DNA: TGTGCCAGCAGCGGAGGGTCCTACAATGAGCAGTTCTTC. Its translation is CASSGGSYNEQFF.

The V gene is TRBV27, the J gene TRBJ2-7, with D perhaps matching TRBD1 or TRBD2 (5 bases each). Trimming stripped 5 bases from V and 4 bases from J, with 12 bases between. From germline, CDR1 is MNHEY and CDR2 SMNVEV (reference sequence). The CDR3 spans 13 residues. CDR3 nucleotides: TGTGCCAGCAGTCTCGGGACGGGTTACGAGCAGTACTTC. Protein sequence: CASSLGTGYEQYF.

The chain carries TRBV12-3 or TRBV12-4 and TRBJ2-2; 11 bases map to TRBD2. V gave up 5 bases and J gave up 9 bases; unmatched junction bases: 14. This CDR3 has 17 amino acids. This CDR3 reads CASSPGGIAGGHRELFF. The DNA of the CDR3 is TGTGCCAGCAGTCCCGGGGGGATAGCGGGGGGGCACCGGGAGCTGTTTTTT.